Each of the 32 T cell receptor beta chains below was sequenced from the same sample in a study of blood T cell repertoires in COVID-19. Assay: immunoSEQ multiplex PCR; the TCRdb copy retains only in-frame clones and omits some. The table includes about 61,000 clones, about nine tenths detected once. Sequenced material: peripheral blood. These receptors originate from a woman aged 45-65 years with active or convalescent COVID-19.

This clone showed up many times. This chain links TRBV12-5 with TRBJ2-7; 8 positions match TRBD1. Trimming cost V 3 bases and J 4 bases; bases outside gene matches: 17. Germline V CDR1 and CDR2: LGHNT, FRNRAP. The CDR3 covers 18 residues. The chain's CDR3 is CASGFFSGTGGDRYEQYF. The CDR3 DNA reads TGTGCTAGTGGTTTTTTTTCTGGTACAGGGGGTGATAGGTACGAGCAGTACTTC.

The chain is built from TRBV19 and TRBJ2-2; 7 bases are shared with TRBD1. Trimming removed 4 bases from V and 6 bases from J; junction bases left unmatched: 8. CDR3 length: 15 residues. Germline V CDR1 and CDR2: LNHDA, SQIVND (reference sequence). CDR3 coding DNA: TGTGCCAGTAGTAAAGTGACAGGGTTGTCCGGGGAGCTGTTTTTT. It yields the protein CASSKVTGLSGELFF.

The chain has TRBV7-8 and TRBJ2-3; D possibly corresponds to TRBD1 (5 bases). This CDR3 is 13 amino acids long. From germline, CDR1 is SGHVS and CDR2 FQNEAQ. The V gene lost 5 bases and the J gene lost 11 bases, with 17 bases spanning the gap. The chain's CDR3 is CASSPTGPPGQYF. The DNA for the CDR3 is TGTGCCAGCAGCCCAACAGGCCCTCCCGGGCAGTATTTT.

This clone was picked up a small number of times. The chain uses TRBV25-1 and TRBJ2-7; 7 bases agree with TRBD2. V shed 2 bases and J 5 bases; nucleotides not matched to a gene: 0. Germline lookup yields CDR1 MGHDK and CDR2 SYGVNS. The CDR3 runs 12 residues. This chain's CDR3 is CASSEGRDEQYF. CDR3 DNA: TGTGCCAGCAGTGAAGGGAGGGACGAGCAGTACTTC.

V and J are TRBV7-2 and TRBJ2-3; TRBD2 agrees at 9 bases. The CDR3 sequence is 16 residues long. Trimming removed 1 base from V and 6 bases from J; junction bases left unmatched: 8. Germline values: CDR1 SGHTA, CDR2 FQGNSA. CDR3 sequence (DNA): TGTGCCAGCAGCTTAGGGGCTAGCGGGACTATTGATACGCAGTATTTT. It yields the protein CASSLGASGTIDTQYF.

The rearrangement uses TRBV7-3 and TRBJ2-1; D call uncertain. V lost 5 bases and J lost 0, with 11 bases in between. Germline loops: CDR1 SGHTA, CDR2 FQGTGA. The CDR3 is 15 residues long. The CDR3 region is CASSRLVSSYNEQFF. CDR3 sequence (DNA): TGTGCCAGCAGCCGCCTCGTTAGCTCCTACAATGAGCAGTTCTTC.

The rearrangement uses TRBV7-2 and TRBJ1-5, with no clear D. The V end was cut by 2 bases, the J end by 0 bases, with 5 bases between. Per the germline V gene, CDR1 is SGHTA and CDR2 is FQGNSA. There are 14 residues in the CDR3. The CDR3 here is CASSLQYSNQPQHF. In DNA, the CDR3 is TGTGCCAGCAGCTTACAGTATAGCAATCAGCCCCAGCATTTT.

This chain connects TRBV2 to TRBJ1-6; TRBD1 matches at 8 bases. Germline V gene sequence: CDR1 SNHLY, CDR2 FYNNEI. The CDR3 contains 17 residues. The V and J ends lost 6 bases and 6 bases, in that order; junction bases with no gene match: 13. The CDR3 sequence: CASSGDDRGIANSPLHF. In DNA form, the CDR3 reads TGTGCCAGCAGCGGAGACGACAGGGGAATTGCTAATTCACCCCTCCACTTT.

The chain joins TRBV7-9 to TRBJ1-4; D possibly corresponds to TRBD1 (6 bases). The length of the CDR3 is 17 residues. Between the trimmed V and J ends, which lost 4 bases and 0 bases, there was a span of 15 bases. Germline CDR1 reads SEHNR; CDR2 reads FQNEAQ (reference sequence). The CDR3 sequence is CASSSSGVRATNEKLFF. The CDR3 coding sequence is TGTGCCAGCAGCTCCTCAGGGGTTCGGGCAACTAATGAAAAACTGTTTTTT.

The V gene is TRBV27, the J gene TRBJ2-3; no firm D call. Germline V gives CDR1 MNHEY, CDR2 SMNVEV (reference sequence). The CDR3 sequence is 15 residues long. V lost 2 bases, J lost 1 base, and 10 bases lay in between. The CDR3 sequence is CASSLGQSRTDTQYF. CDR3 DNA sequence: TGTGCCAGCAGTTTAGGGCAGAGCCGCACAGATACGCAGTATTTT.

The V and J genes are TRBV6-1 and TRBJ1-2, with a tentative D call TRBD1 (6 bases). This CDR3 has 15 residues. Germline V gene lookup returns CDR1 MNHNS and CDR2 SASEGT. The V end lost 0 bases, the J end lost 3 bases, and 11 bases lay between the germline ends. DNA of the CDR3: TGTGCCAGCAGTGAAGCCCCGGACAGATACTATGGCTACACCTTC. Encoded protein: CASSEAPDRYYGYTF.

The chain combines TRBV4-1 with TRBJ2-1; 9 bases fit TRBD2. CDR3 length equals 19 residues. CDR1 is MGHRA, CDR2 YSYEKL, per germline. V shed 1 base, J shed 0 bases, and the junction held 10 bases outside the gene matches. In DNA, the CDR3 is TGCGCCAGCAGCCAAGTATTGACTAGCGGCTTTAGCTCCTACAATGAGCAGTTCTTC. It codes for CASSQVLTSGFSSYNEQFF.

CDR3 sequence reads: CASSSSSGRLNEQFF. CDR3 nucleotides: TGTGCCAGCAGCTCCTCTAGCGGGAGACTCAATGAGCAGTTCTTC. This chain joins TRBV5-4 and TRBJ2-1; 10 nucleotides align to TRBD2. V lost 3 bases, J lost 6 bases, and 6 bases stayed unmatched. There are 15 residues in the CDR3. Germline V lookup: CDR1 SGHNT, CDR2 YYREEE (reference sequence). Full variable domain (remainder filled in from reference TRBV5-4 and TRBJ2-1): ETGVTQSPTHLIKTRGQQVTLRCSSQSGHNTVSWYQQALGQGPQFIFQYYREEENGRGNFPPRFSGLQFPNYSSELNVNALELDDSALYLCASSSSSGRLNEQFFGPGTRLTVL.

The V gene is TRBV12-3 or TRBV12-4, the J gene TRBJ2-1; D is perhaps TRBD2 (6 bases). V was clipped by 5 bases and J by 6 bases, with 11 bases between them. This CDR3 has 13 amino acids. The CDR3 here is CASSPTSLNEQFF. The CDR3 DNA is TGTGCCAGCAGTCCGACTAGTCTCAATGAGCAGTTCTTC.

This chain joins TRBV15 and TRBJ2-7; 12 nucleotides line up with TRBD1. The CDR3 sequence is 19 residues long. Looked up from germline, CDR1 is LNHNV and CDR2 is YYDKDF (reference sequence). The trim removed 0 bases at V and 4 bases at J, leaving 13 bases unmatched. The chain's CDR3 is CATSRDRGGTGGRSYEQYF. The CDR3 DNA sequence: TGTGCCACCAGCAGAGATCGGGGTGGGACAGGGGGCCGTAGTTACGAGCAGTACTTC.

This chain links TRBV2 with TRBJ1-5; D call uncertain. The germline gives CDR1 SNHLY, CDR2 FYNNEI. V lost 6 bases and J lost 1, with 13 bases in between. The CDR3 is 15 residues long. In DNA form, the CDR3 reads TGTGCCAGCAGCTATGCTAGGAGCAGCAATCAGCCCCAGCATTTT. This encodes CASSYARSSNQPQHF.

The V and J genes are TRBV19 and TRBJ2-6; D not certain. This CDR3 has 18 amino acids. Looked up from germline, CDR1 is LNHDA and CDR2 is SQIVND (reference sequence). V was clipped by 3 bases and J by 0 bases, with 15 bases between them. In nucleotides, the CDR3 is TGTGCCAGTAGTATTAAAGAATCCTATTTCTCTGGGGCCAACGTCCTGACTTTC. Residues: CASSIKESYFSGANVLTF.

The DNA for the CDR3 is TGTGCCAGCAGTTCCCCTGCTTCAGGGTCAGGGGCGGGCGGGGAGCTGTTTTTT. It is translated as CASSSPASGSGAGGELFF. The rearrangement uses TRBV28 and TRBJ2-2; D may be TRBD1 (6 bases). Trimming pared 4 bases from V and 7 bases from J, leaving 25 bases between. The CDR3 runs 18 residues. Germline CDR1 reads MDHEN; CDR2 reads SYDVKM.

The rearrangement uses TRBV5-1 and TRBJ2-6, with D perhaps TRBD1 (5 bases). Trimming shortened V by 4 bases and J by 1 base, and 9 bases separated the two germline ends. This CDR3 is 15 amino acids long. Germline values: CDR1 SGHRS, CDR2 YFSETQ. The CDR3 spells CASSVQESGANVLTF. CDR3 sequence (DNA): TGCGCCAGCAGCGTACAGGAGTCTGGGGCCAACGTCCTGACTTTC. Combining the CDR3 with reference TRBV5-1 and TRBJ2-6 gives the whole variable domain KAGVTQTPRYLIKTRGQQVTLSCSPISGHRSVSWYQQTPGQGLQFLFEYFSETQRNKGNFPGRFSGRQFSNSRSEMNVSTLELGDSALYLCASSVQESGANVLTFGAGSRLTVL.

The rearrangement joins TRBV6-5 to TRBJ2-2, with a possible D match to TRBD1 (6 bases). Germline-derived CDR1 and CDR2 are MNHEY and SVGAGI. This CDR3 has 13 residues. V lost 6 bases, J lost 7 bases, and 12 bases lay in between. In nucleotides, the CDR3 is TGTGCCAGCAGAGACTCGACAGGCGGGGAGCTGTTTTTT. Translation gives CASRDSTGGELFF.

There are many counts of this clone. The gene calls are TRBV3-1 (or the pseudogene TRBV3-2) and TRBJ1-1; 8 positions match TRBD1. From germline, CDR1 is LGHDT and CDR2 YNNKEL (reference sequence). Trimming cost V 2 bases and J 4 bases; bases outside gene matches: 3. CDR3 length: 14 amino acids. CDR3 nucleotide sequence: TGTGCCAGCAGCCAAAGTGACAGGGGCACTGAAGCTTTCTTT. Protein product: CASSQSDRGTEAFF.

The V gene is TRBV13, the J gene TRBJ2-2; 12 nucleotides match TRBD1. Germline-derived CDR1 and CDR2 are PRHDT and FYEKMQ (reference sequence). V shed 4 bases, J shed 6 bases, and the junction held 3 bases outside the gene matches. The CDR3 spans 15 residues. The CDR3 sequence is CASSYGTGGSGELFF. The DNA for the CDR3 is TGTGCCAGCAGCTATGGGACAGGGGGCTCCGGGGAGCTGTTTTTT.

The V and J genes are TRBV4-1 and TRBJ2-1; D is uncertain. The CDR3 sequence is 15 residues long. Germline CDR1 MGHRA, CDR2 YSYEKL. V was clipped by 1 base and J by 0 bases, with 7 bases between them. The CDR3 sequence: CASSQVVGSYNEQFF. Written as DNA, the CDR3 is TGCGCCAGCAGCCAAGTAGTCGGCTCCTACAATGAGCAGTTCTTC.

The gene calls are TRBV13 and TRBJ1-1; 9 bases fit TRBD1. V shed 3 bases, J shed 5 bases, and the junction held 4 bases outside the gene matches. The CDR3 consists of 14 residues. Germline V gene data show CDR1 as PRHDT and CDR2 as FYEKMQ (reference sequence). The CDR3 nucleotides read TGTGCCAGCAGCTTGGGACAGGGAGGGACTGAAGCTTTCTTT. As protein: CASSLGQGGTEAFF.

The chain joins TRBV15 to TRBJ2-5; TRBD1 might be the D (5 bases). The V gene lost 1 base and the J gene lost 5 bases, with 14 bases spanning the gap. Germline values: CDR1 LNHNV, CDR2 YYDKDF (reference sequence). This CDR3 spans 15 amino acids. The CDR3 here is CATSRGQGSSETQYF. CDR3 in DNA: TGTGCCACCAGCAGAGGTCAGGGTAGTTCGGAGACCCAGTACTTC.

The chain uses TRBV28 and TRBJ2-7; D unclear. The CDR3 runs to 12 residues. Per germline, CDR1 MDHEN and CDR2 SYDVKM. Trimming cost V 3 bases and J 2 bases, with 5 bases left between them. The CDR3 here is CASSLSPYEQYF. CDR3 DNA sequence: TGTGCCAGCAGTTTGAGCCCCTACGAGCAGTACTTC.

This clone occurred once. The V call is TRBV19, the J call TRBJ2-7; 9 positions match TRBD1. Germline V gene lookup returns CDR1 LNHDA and CDR2 SQIVND (reference sequence). This CDR3 is built from 15 residues. Unmatched junction bases numbered 10, after V lost 3 bases and J lost 7 bases. The CDR3 DNA reads TGTGCCAGTAGTATGGGCCCCAGCGGGACAGGGGAGCAGTACTTC. Its protein is CASSMGPSGTGEQYF. Variable domain in full (rest from reference TRBV19 and TRBJ2-7): DGGITQSPKYLFRKEGQNVTLSCEQNLNHDAMYWYRQDPGQGLRLIYYSQIVNDFQKGDIAEGYSVSREKKESFPLTVTSAQKNPTAFYLCASSMGPSGTGEQYFGPGTRLTVT.

The chain is built from TRBV25-1 and TRBJ2-7; 7 bases line up with TRBD1. The germline gives CDR1 MGHDK, CDR2 SYGVNS. Unmatched junction bases numbered 9, after V lost 10 bases and J lost 3 bases. This CDR3 is built from 13 residues. Here the CDR3 reads CATKGAGYYEQYF. The CDR3 DNA reads as TGTGCCACCAAGGGGGCAGGTTACTACGAGCAGTACTTC.

Only one count was recorded for this clone. The chain couples TRBV12-3 or TRBV12-4 to TRBJ2-4; 7 bases fit TRBD1. CDR3 length equals 12 residues. Trimming cost V 7 bases and J 6 bases; bases outside gene matches: 3. The CDR3 DNA reads TGTGCCAGCACAGGGGACAGAAACATTCAGTACTTC. Translating it yields CASTGDRNIQYF.

The J gene is TRBJ1-1, the V gene TRBV15; 7 bases line up with TRBD1. This CDR3 spans 13 amino acids. Trimming removed 4 bases from V and 6 bases from J; junction bases left unmatched: 5. Germline V gene data show CDR1 as LNHNV and CDR2 as YYDKDF (reference sequence). DNA of the CDR3: TGTGCCACCAGCACGCGACAGGGCTCTGAAGCTTTCTTT. Translating it yields CATSTRQGSEAFF.

V usage is TRBV7-8 and J usage is TRBJ1-4; 8 positions match TRBD1. Germline CDR1 reads SGHVS; CDR2 reads FQNEAQ. V lost 4 bases and J lost 5; bases outside the gene matches: 6. The CDR3 consists of 15 residues. This CDR3 is CASSSNRGGNEKLFF. The CDR3, as DNA: TGTGCCAGCAGCTCCAACAGGGGGGGAAATGAAAAACTGTTTTTT.

The J gene is TRBJ1-3, the V gene TRBV20-1; TRBD1 is a possible D gene (6 bases). Germline V gene sequence: CDR1 DFQATT, CDR2 SNEGSKA (reference sequence). The CDR3 contains 11 residues. V gave up 6 bases and J gave up 7 bases, with 10 bases separating them. In DNA form, the CDR3 reads TGCAGTGCGGGGGCGGATAACACCATATATTTT. Translation gives CSAGADNTIYF.